These T cell receptor beta chains were read from a single sample in a study of graft-versus-host responses after intestinal transplantation. Their antigen targets remain unknown. Clones were read by immunoSEQ multiplex PCR, and TCRdb kept only the in-frame ones, dropping some. The sample records 95,000 to 110,000 clones, more than 75% being singletons. The sample was unstimulated CD4+ T cells sorted from spleen or lymph node cells, taken before intestinal transplant. These receptors were taken from a human donor who received an intestinal transplant. Both conserved end residues are part of each CDR3. Fields, in order: D gene, clone size, J gene, V gene, CDR3 protein, CDR3 DNA. A D gene is named only where the DNA matches it firmly. Clone size is given for some rows only: seen once, a few or many times, or a class if the clone is expanded.

d_call: NA
clone_size: NA
j_call: TRBJ2-1
v_call: TRBV7-3
cdr3_aa: CASSLTGRGGANEQFF
cdr3_nt: TGTGCCAGCAGCTTAACAGGGCGGGGTGGCGCGAATGAGCAGTTCTTC

d_call: NA
clone_size: few
j_call: TRBJ1-5
v_call: TRBV2
cdr3_aa: CASMGGDIPGNQPQHF
cdr3_nt: TGTGCCAGCATGGGGGGGGACATCCCAGGAAATCAGCCCCAGCATTTT

d_call: TRBD2
clone_size: NA
j_call: TRBJ2-7
v_call: TRBV7-9
cdr3_aa: CASSLVPSGAYEQYF
cdr3_nt: TGTGCCAGCAGCTTAGTCCCTAGCGGAGCTTACGAGCAGTACTTC

d_call: NA
clone_size: NA
j_call: TRBJ1-3
v_call: TRBV15
cdr3_aa: CATSRDYTQRNTIYF
cdr3_nt: TGTGCCACCAGCAGAGATTATACCCAACGAAACACCATATATTTT

d_call: NA
clone_size: NA
j_call: TRBJ2-5
v_call: TRBV7-3
cdr3_aa: CASSLQGGVQETQYF
cdr3_nt: TGTGCCAGCAGCTTACAGGGAGGCGTCCAAGAGACCCAGTACTTC

d_call: TRBD2
clone_size: NA
j_call: TRBJ2-1
v_call: TRBV5-1
cdr3_aa: CASSLAGRASGNYNEQFF
cdr3_nt: TGCGCCAGCAGCTTGGCCGGCCGGGCTAGCGGGAACTACAATGAGCAGTTCTTC

d_call: NA
clone_size: NA
j_call: TRBJ2-3
v_call: TRBV4-1
cdr3_aa: CASSQRADTQYF
cdr3_nt: TGCGCCAGCAGCCAAAGGGCAGATACGCAGTATTTT

d_call: NA
clone_size: NA
j_call: TRBJ1-4
v_call: TRBV5-1
cdr3_aa: CASSRDERGEKLFF
cdr3_nt: TGCGCCAGCAGCCGGGATGAAAGAGGTGAAAAACTGTTTTTT

d_call: TRBD2
clone_size: NA
j_call: TRBJ2-5
v_call: TRBV6-1
cdr3_aa: CASSDGGGLETQYF
cdr3_nt: TGTGCCAGCAGTGATGGCGGGGGGTTGGAGACCCAGTACTTC

d_call: NA
clone_size: NA
j_call: TRBJ1-2
v_call: TRBV27
cdr3_aa: CASHLTDEYGYTF
cdr3_nt: TGTGCCAGCCACCTTACAGACGAATATGGCTACACCTTC

d_call: TRBD1
clone_size: NA
j_call: TRBJ1-2
v_call: TRBV6-4
cdr3_aa: CASSSGTGDYGYTF
cdr3_nt: TGTGCCAGCAGCTCCGGGACAGGGGACTATGGCTACACCTTC

d_call: TRBD1
clone_size: NA
j_call: TRBJ1-1
v_call: TRBV5-1
cdr3_aa: CAGSLEGQGAYGTEAFF
cdr3_nt: TGCGCCGGCAGCCTGGAAGGACAGGGGGCTTATGGCACTGAAGCTTTCTTT

d_call: TRBD1
clone_size: NA
j_call: TRBJ1-1
v_call: TRBV19
cdr3_aa: CASSSGQGMFEAFF
cdr3_nt: TGTGCCAGTAGTTCCGGACAGGGGATGTTTGAAGCTTTCTTT

d_call: TRBD2
clone_size: NA
j_call: TRBJ2-5
v_call: TRBV6-1
cdr3_aa: CATRRWGIGGETQYF
cdr3_nt: TGTGCCACCCGAAGATGGGGGATCGGGGGGGAGACCCAGTACTTC

d_call: NA
clone_size: NA
j_call: TRBJ2-5
v_call: TRBV11-2
cdr3_aa: CASSLGLGNQETQYF
cdr3_nt: TGTGCCAGCAGCTTAGGGTTGGGAAACCAAGAGACCCAGTACTTC

d_call: NA
clone_size: NA
j_call: TRBJ2-1
v_call: TRBV5-6
cdr3_aa: CASSFLGSGSYNEQFF
cdr3_nt: TGTGCCAGCAGCTTTCTCGGCTCTGGGTCCTACAATGAGCAGTTCTTC

d_call: TRBD1
clone_size: NA
j_call: TRBJ1-6
v_call: TRBV6-6
cdr3_aa: CASRAGQGRNNSPLHF
cdr3_nt: TGTGCCAGCAGGGCCGGACAGGGTAGGAATAATTCACCCCTCCACTTT

d_call: NA
clone_size: NA
j_call: TRBJ1-2
v_call: TRBV5-6
cdr3_aa: CASSYQGRTRYGYTF
cdr3_nt: TGTGCCAGCAGTTACCAGGGACGCACCCGCTATGGCTACACCTTC

d_call: NA
clone_size: NA
j_call: TRBJ1-4
v_call: TRBV28
cdr3_aa: CASNDLRGATNEKLFF
cdr3_nt: TGTGCCAGCAATGACCTCAGGGGTGCAACTAATGAAAAACTGTTTTTT

d_call: NA
clone_size: NA
j_call: TRBJ1-2
v_call: TRBV6-5
cdr3_aa: CASSAREGVLYGYTF
cdr3_nt: TGTGCCAGCAGTGCCAGGGAGGGGGTGCTATATGGCTACACCTTC

d_call: NA
clone_size: NA
j_call: TRBJ2-5
v_call: TRBV2
cdr3_aa: CASSEGPEETQYF
cdr3_nt: TGTGCCAGCAGTGAGGGACCTGAAGAGACCCAGTACTTC

d_call: NA
clone_size: NA
j_call: TRBJ2-1
v_call: TRBV19
cdr3_aa: CASSLGLPRDEQFF
cdr3_nt: TGTGCCAGTAGTTTGGGACTGCCCCGGGATGAGCAGTTCTTC

d_call: TRBD1
clone_size: NA
j_call: TRBJ1-1
v_call: TRBV16
cdr3_aa: CASSTRGGAFF
cdr3_nt: TGTGCCAGCAGCACCAGGGGGGGAGCTTTCTTT

d_call: TRBD1
clone_size: NA
j_call: TRBJ1-5
v_call: TRBV10-3
cdr3_aa: CAIRATDRGQPQHF
cdr3_nt: TGTGCCATCAGAGCCACGGACAGGGGGCAGCCCCAGCATTTT

d_call: NA
clone_size: once
j_call: TRBJ1-1
v_call: TRBV10-3
cdr3_aa: CAISEAPGRGNTEAFF
cdr3_nt: TGTGCCATCAGTGAGGCCCCAGGCAGGGGGAACACTGAAGCTTTCTTT

d_call: NA
clone_size: once
j_call: TRBJ1-1
v_call: TRBV4-1
cdr3_aa: CASSHPGTANTEAFF
cdr3_nt: TGCGCCAGCAGCCACCCCGGGACCGCTAACACTGAAGCTTTCTTT

d_call: NA
clone_size: NA
j_call: TRBJ2-1
v_call: TRBV6-1
cdr3_aa: CASKFQIDVDEQFF
cdr3_nt: TGTGCCAGCAAATTCCAAATCGACGTCGATGAGCAGTTCTTC

d_call: NA
clone_size: NA
j_call: TRBJ1-1
v_call: TRBV6-6
cdr3_aa: CASSTGGRGRTEAFF
cdr3_nt: TGTGCCAGCAGTACCGGAGGTCGGGGGCGCACTGAAGCTTTCTTT

d_call: NA
clone_size: NA
j_call: TRBJ2-3
v_call: TRBV7-7
cdr3_aa: CASSSGSTDTQYF
cdr3_nt: TGTGCCAGCAGCTCCGGGAGCACAGATACGCAGTATTTT

d_call: NA
clone_size: NA
j_call: TRBJ2-4
v_call: TRBV23-1
cdr3_aa: CASSRQGEDIQYF
cdr3_nt: TGCGCCAGCAGTCGGCAGGGGGAGGACATTCAGTACTTC

d_call: NA
clone_size: NA
j_call: TRBJ2-3
v_call: TRBV6-5
cdr3_aa: CASSYALRTDTQYF
cdr3_nt: TGTGCCAGCAGTTACGCGCTTCGCACAGATACGCAGTATTTT

d_call: NA
clone_size: NA
j_call: TRBJ1-6
v_call: TRBV21-1
cdr3_aa: CASSNNRGSHTSPLHF
cdr3_nt: TGTGCCAGCAGCAACAACAGGGGGTCCCACACTTCACCCCTCCACTTT

d_call: NA
clone_size: few
j_call: TRBJ1-4
v_call: TRBV2
cdr3_aa: CASTRSTREKLFF
cdr3_nt: TGTGCCAGCACAAGATCTACAAGGGAAAAACTGTTTTTT

d_call: TRBD1
clone_size: NA
j_call: TRBJ1-1
v_call: TRBV7-9
cdr3_aa: CASSSRGVNTEAFF
cdr3_nt: TGTGCCAGCAGCTCCAGGGGGGTGAACACTGAAGCTTTCTTT

d_call: NA
clone_size: NA
j_call: TRBJ1-4
v_call: TRBV25-1
cdr3_aa: CASSATLRTHVEKLFF
cdr3_nt: TGTGCCAGCAGTGCAACCCTCCGGACACACGTAGAAAAACTGTTTTTT

d_call: NA
clone_size: NA
j_call: TRBJ2-3
v_call: TRBV5-1
cdr3_aa: CASSTPGDTQYF
cdr3_nt: TGCGCCAGCAGCACGCCAGGGGATACGCAGTATTTT

d_call: NA
clone_size: few
j_call: TRBJ2-7
v_call: TRBV6-1
cdr3_aa: CASRKAVERNEQYF
cdr3_nt: TGTGCCAGCCGAAAAGCCGTGGAGAGGAACGAGCAGTACTTC

d_call: TRBD1
clone_size: NA
j_call: TRBJ2-2
v_call: TRBV6-6
cdr3_aa: CARDPPGQGGGRELFF
cdr3_nt: TGTGCCCGAGACCCACCGGGACAGGGAGGCGGTCGGGAGCTGTTTTTT

d_call: TRBD2
clone_size: NA
j_call: TRBJ2-1
v_call: TRBV10-3
cdr3_aa: CAIRTSGGVRNEQFF
cdr3_nt: TGTGCCATCAGGACTAGCGGGGGGGTTAGGAATGAGCAGTTCTTC

d_call: NA
clone_size: NA
j_call: TRBJ2-5
v_call: TRBV15
cdr3_aa: CATSRDSRETQYF
cdr3_nt: TGTGCCACCAGCAGAGATAGTCGCGAGACCCAGTACTTC